These 26 T cell receptor beta chains came from one sample sequenced in a study of blood T cell repertoires in COVID-19. Repertoires were generated with immunoSEQ multiplex PCR, while TCRdb's copy carries only in-frame clones and drops some. There are some 78,000 clones in the sample; around 83% occur only once, and 3.5% to 4% lies in the top ten. Sequencing was performed on peripheral blood. These receptors were collected from a man aged 50 or older with acute or convalescent COVID-19.

The chain recombines TRBV18 with TRBJ1-3; possible D gene TRBD1, 6 bases. There are 14 residues in the CDR3. V was clipped by 1 base and J by 3 bases, with 7 bases between them. CDR1 is KGHSH and CDR2 is LQKENI in the germline V gene. CDR3 loop: CASSPQQGGNTIYF. CDR3 nucleotides: TGTGCCAGCTCACCACAACAGGGTGGAAACACCATATATTTT.

The chain employs TRBV25-1 and TRBJ2-7; 9 bases match TRBD2. Germline loops: CDR1 MGHDK, CDR2 SYGVNS. After removal of 3 bases from V and 3 bases from J, the junction contained 9 bases not matched to a gene. The CDR3 has 16 residues. CDR3 sequence (DNA): TGTGCCAGCAGTGATGAGTTTTCTAGCGGGAACTACGAGCAGTACTTC. Residues: CASSDEFSSGNYEQYF.

This clone was recorded only once. The chain employs TRBV7-8 and TRBJ1-1; tentative D call: TRBD1 (6 bases). CDR3 length equals 15 residues. Per germline, CDR1 SGHVS and CDR2 FQNEAQ. Trimming shortened V by 5 bases and J by 4 bases, and 17 bases separated the two germline ends. The CDR3: CASSPTRGQSTEAFF. The CDR3 coding sequence is TGTGCCAGCAGCCCTACCAGGGGCCAGAGCACTGAAGCTTTCTTT.

The rearrangement links TRBV30 to TRBJ1-2; D perhaps matches TRBD1 (6 bases). The V gene's germline CDR1 is GTSNPN and CDR2 SVGIG (reference sequence). The CDR3 extends over 15 amino acids. V lost 0 bases and J 3 bases, leaving 14 bases between the germline ends. CDR3 in DNA: TGTGCCTGGAGTGTACCCCGGGACAACGACTATGGCTACACCTTC. It is translated as CAWSVPRDNDYGYTF.

The table lists this clone with a count of one. The chain is built from TRBV4-1 and TRBJ2-1, with 13 nucleotides matching TRBD2. The CDR3 sequence is 18 residues long. Unmatched junction bases numbered 7, after V lost 5 bases and J lost 0 bases. Looked up from germline, CDR1 is MGHRA and CDR2 is YSYEKL. In DNA, the CDR3 is TGCGCCAGCAGCAGGACTAGCGGGAGCCGAAGCTCCTACAATGAGCAGTTCTTC. Translating gives CASSRTSGSRSSYNEQFF.

V usage is TRBV9 and J usage is TRBJ2-1; 8 nucleotides match TRBD1. This CDR3 region has 13 residues. V shed 0 bases and J 7 bases; nucleotides not matched to a gene: 0. Germline values: CDR1 SGDLS, CDR2 YYNGEE. CDR3 sequence reads: CASSVGTGNEQFF. The CDR3 DNA reads TGTGCCAGCAGCGTAGGGACAGGGAATGAGCAGTTCTTC.

J is TRBJ1-5 and V is TRBV7-2, with D maybe TRBD1 (6 bases). With 1 base removed from V and 2 bases from J, the gap between germline ends came to 9 bases. CDR3 length equals 15 residues. CDR1 is SGHTA and CDR2 is FQGNSA in the germline V gene. The DNA for the CDR3 is TGTGCCAGCAGCTTAGGGCAGGGGCGCAATCAGCCCCAGCATTTT. Its translation is CASSLGQGRNQPQHF.

This clone was seen just once. The chain carries TRBV7-2 and TRBJ2-3, with TRBD2 matching 8 bases. The CDR3 covers 15 residues. Germline loops: CDR1 SGHTA, CDR2 FQGNSA. V shed 6 bases, J shed 1 base, and the junction held 6 bases outside the gene matches. The CDR3 DNA sequence: TGTGCCAGCAGGGTAGCGGGATCGGGCACAGATACGCAGTATTTT. It is translated as CASRVAGSGTDTQYF. Together with reference TRBV7-2 and TRBJ2-3, the CDR3 gives the full variable domain: GAGVSQSPSNKVTEKGKDVELRCDPISGHTALYWYRQSLGQGLEFLIYFQGNSAPDKSGLPSDRFSAERTGGSVSTLTIQRTQQEDSAVYLCASRVAGSGTDTQYFGPGTRLTVL.

The chain carries TRBV11-2 and TRBJ2-3, with D possibly matching TRBD2 (6 bases). The V and J ends lost 1 base and 3 bases respectively, with 14 bases between them. In germline, CDR1 is SGHAT, CDR2 FQNNGV. This CDR3 is built from 16 residues. The CDR3 DNA sequence: TGTGCCAGCAGCTTAGCATCCGTGGCGGGGACAGATACGCAGTATTTT. Translated, it gives CASSLASVAGTDTQYF. The full variable domain, with the rest looked up from reference TRBV11-2 and TRBJ2-3, is EAGVAQSPRYKIIEKRQSVAFWCNPISGHATLYWYQQILGQGPKLLIQFQNNGVVDDSQLPKDRFSAERLKGVDSTLKIQPAKLEDSAVYLCASSLASVAGTDTQYFGPGTRLTVL.

The rearrangement links TRBV7-3 to TRBJ2-7; D unresolved. Trimming cost V 8 bases and J 3 bases, with 2 bases left between them. From germline, CDR1 is SGHTA and CDR2 FQGTGA. The CDR3 totals 9 residues. The DNA for the CDR3 is TGTGCCAGCCGCTACGAGCAGTACTTC. It is translated as CASRYEQYF.

The chain employs TRBV6-2 or TRBV6-3 and TRBJ1-5; D not certain. The CDR3 has 14 amino acids. In germline, CDR1 is MNHEY, CDR2 SVGEGT. V was trimmed by 5 bases and J by 1 base, leaving 9 bases between them. The CDR3 here is CASSQQISNQPQHF. In nucleotides, the CDR3 is TGTGCCAGCAGTCAACAGATAAGCAATCAGCCCCAGCATTTT.

The chain carries TRBV2 and TRBJ2-2, with TRBD1 identical over 10 bases. CDR3 size: 17 residues. Trimming removed 7 bases from V and 4 bases from J; junction bases left unmatched: 12. Germline CDR1 and CDR2: SNHLY and FYNNEI. The CDR3 spells CASTPDRGLTGTGELFF. The CDR3 bases are TGTGCCAGCACTCCTGACAGGGGGCTAACGGGCACCGGGGAGCTGTTTTTT.

The V call is TRBV18, the J call TRBJ2-2, with 13 bases identical to TRBD2. Unmatched junction bases numbered 3, after V lost 3 bases and J lost 2 bases. Germline CDR1 is KGHSH and CDR2 is LQKENI. The length of the CDR3 is 17 residues. The CDR3 DNA is TGTGCCAGCTCACCCGGGACTAGCGGGACAAACACCGGGGAGCTGTTTTTT. This codes for CASSPGTSGTNTGELFF.

The V gene is TRBV5-1, the J gene TRBJ2-5, with 7 nucleotides matching TRBD2. Per germline, CDR1 SGHRS and CDR2 YFSETQ. The CDR3 sequence is 15 residues long. V was pared by 1 base and J by 2 bases, with 5 bases of the junction left unmatched. The CDR3 DNA follows: TGCGCCAGCAGCTTGATCCCTAGCGGTCAAGAGACCCAGTACTTC. It is translated as CASSLIPSGQETQYF.

The chain has TRBV9 and TRBJ2-7; 10 positions agree with TRBD1. V was clipped by 0 bases and J by 2 bases; unmatched bases: 2. In germline, CDR1 is SGDLS, CDR2 YYNGEE. The CDR3 covers 15 residues. This CDR3 is CASSVGGTGAYEQYF. Written as DNA, the CDR3 is TGTGCCAGCAGCGTAGGGGGGACAGGGGCCTACGAGCAGTACTTC.

V is TRBV5-1 and J is TRBJ2-3, with TRBD2 matching over 8 bases. Germline V gene sequence: CDR1 SGHRS, CDR2 YFSETQ. This CDR3 is 16 amino acids long. V gave up 0 bases and J gave up 6 bases; unmatched junction bases: 9. CDR3 amino acids: CASSLAQSGSHDTQYF. As DNA, the CDR3 is TGCGCCAGCAGCTTGGCACAAAGCGGGAGTCATGATACGCAGTATTTT.

This chain uses TRBV19 with TRBJ1-5; 8 nucleotides agree with TRBD1. The germline CDR1 and CDR2 sequences are LNHDA and SQIVND (reference sequence). This CDR3 region has 14 residues. Trimming cost V 6 bases and J 4 bases; bases outside gene matches: 5. CDR3 in amino acids: CASRRQGYNQPQHF. The DNA of the CDR3 is TGTGCCAGTAGAAGACAGGGGTATAATCAGCCCCAGCATTTT. The entire variable domain, with the rest obtained from reference TRBV19 and TRBJ1-5, is as follows: DGGITQSPKYLFRKEGQNVTLSCEQNLNHDAMYWYRQDPGQGLRLIYYSQIVNDFQKGDIAEGYSVSREKKESFPLTVTSAQKNPTAFYLCASRRQGYNQPQHFGDGTRLSIL.

V and J are TRBV19 and TRBJ1-5; no reliable D call. This CDR3 region has 17 residues. Trimming removed 6 bases at V and 0 bases at J, with 18 bases between. The germline V gene has CDR1 LNHDA and CDR2 SQIVND (reference sequence). The CDR3 sequence is CASSPRSAGFSNQPQHF. The CDR3 DNA reads as TGTGCCAGTAGCCCCCGCTCTGCGGGGTTTAGCAATCAGCCCCAGCATTTT.

V gene TRBV19 combines with J gene TRBJ2-3; 7 nucleotides align to TRBD1. From germline, CDR1 is LNHDA and CDR2 SQIVND (reference sequence). The CDR3 consists of 16 residues. V lost 5 bases and J lost 6; bases outside the gene matches: 14. The CDR3 is CASSSELTGWRDTQYF. For the CDR3, the DNA is TGTGCCAGTAGTTCCGAACTGACAGGGTGGCGGGATACGCAGTATTTT.

J is TRBJ2-4 and V is TRBV27, with a tentative D call TRBD2 (5 bases). The CDR3 runs 16 residues. Trimming left V 2 bases short and J 0 bases short, with 11 bases between. Germline V lookup: CDR1 MNHEY, CDR2 SMNVEV (reference sequence). CDR3: CASSLTIGLAKNIQYF. The CDR3 bases are TGTGCCAGCAGTTTAACTATAGGACTAGCCAAAAACATTCAGTACTTC.

The chain carries TRBV4-3 and TRBJ2-1; 8 bases align to TRBD1. The germline CDR1 and CDR2 sequences are LGHNA and YSLEER. With 0 bases clipped from V and 8 bases from J, the junction kept 6 bases outside the gene matches. The CDR3 has 15 residues. CDR3: CASSQEGTGVDEQFF. CDR3 DNA sequence: TGCGCCAGCAGCCAAGAAGGGACAGGCGTTGATGAGCAGTTCTTC.

The chain employs TRBV20-1 and TRBJ2-7; tentative D call: TRBD2 (5 bases). Looked up from germline, CDR1 is DFQATT and CDR2 is SNEGSKA (reference sequence). V lost 6 bases and J 10 bases, leaving 16 bases between the germline ends. The CDR3 has 11 amino acids. DNA of the CDR3: TGCAGTGCAAGATGGGGAGAGAGACAGTACTTC. This sequence encodes CSARWGERQYF.

The chain recombines TRBV3-1 (or the pseudogene TRBV3-2) with TRBJ2-5; TRBD1 matches 7 bases. CDR3 length: 15 residues. The V gene end was trimmed by 3 bases and the J gene end by 5 bases; junction bases not matched to a gene: 9. Per germline, CDR1 LGHDT and CDR2 YNNKEL (reference sequence). CDR3 loop: CASSQKLVRGETQYF. CDR3 nucleotides: TGTGCCAGCAGCCAGAAGCTCGTCAGGGGGGAGACCCAGTACTTC.

V gene TRBV28 combines with J gene TRBJ2-7; TRBD2 aligns across 14 bases. V dropped 8 bases and J dropped 6; count of bases not matched to a gene: 6. This CDR3 is built from 14 residues. Germline values: CDR1 MDHEN, CDR2 SYDVKM. The CDR3 reads CASGPGLAGVEQYF. CDR3 DNA sequence: TGTGCCAGCGGCCCGGGACTAGCGGGAGTCGAGCAGTACTTC.

The chain recombines TRBV14 with TRBJ1-2; D uncertain. V was pared by 4 bases and J by 8 bases, with 8 bases between. The V gene's germline CDR1 is SGHDN and CDR2 FVKESK. The CDR3 is made up of 11 amino acids. CDR3 sequence (DNA): TGTGCCAGCAGCCCTAGCGCCGGCTACACCTTC. This translates into CASSPSAGYTF.

The CDR3 loop reads CASIDSRSGNTIYF. For the CDR3, the DNA is TGTGCCAGCATCGACAGTCGCTCTGGAAACACCATATATTTT. The V and J genes are TRBV28 and TRBJ1-3, with D possibly being TRBD1 (5 bases). Germline CDR1 reads MDHEN; CDR2 reads SYDVKM. There are 14 residues in the CDR3. V was shortened by 7 bases and J by 0 bases, with 10 bases between the two germline ends.